These T cell receptor beta chains were read from a single sample in a study of T cell responses to AZD1222 COVID-19 vaccine. Produced via immunoSEQ multiplex PCR; TCRdb's table is partial and in-frame only. This sample carries 100,000 or so clones, about nine tenths of them seen once, and the ten largest clones take about 1.7%. Sequences were derived from peripheral blood, sampled on day 0 of AZD1222 vaccination. These receptor sequences come from an adult in good health. Each CDR3 is given with its conserved first and last residue. A D gene is named only where the DNA matches it firmly. Part of the rows lack a size; the others show once, few, many or a class for expanded clones.

j_call | d_call | cdr3_length | clone_size | v_call | cdr3_nt | cdr3_aa
TRBJ2-1 | TRBD2 | 15 | once | TRBV7-8 | TGTGCCAGCAGCCCACAGACTAGCGGGAGCAGTGAGCAGTTCTTC | CASSPQTSGSSEQFF
TRBJ2-1 | - | 14 | - | TRBV5-4 | TGTGCCAGCAGCAAGTGGGACTCCACCCAGACGGGGATCTTC | CASSKWDSTQTGIF
TRBJ1-5 | - | 17 | - | TRBV28 | TGTGCCAGCAGTTTAATAAAGTTACCCTTTAGCAATCAGCCCCAGCATTTT | CASSLIKLPFSNQPQHF
TRBJ2-7 | TRBD1 | 15 | - | TRBV7-9 | TGTGCCAGCAGCTCCGTTTGGGACAGGGCCTACGAGCAGTACTTC | CASSSVWDRAYEQYF
TRBJ2-1 | TRBD2 | 19 | - | TRBV18 | TGTGCCAGCTCACCACCCTTGGCGTCCTCTCGCCCGGGGGGGAATGAGCAGTTCTTC | CASSPPLASSRPGGNEQFF
TRBJ1-1 | - | 18 | - | TRBV7-6 | TGTGCCAGCAGCTTAGTTAGGGTACAGGGAGGTATGAACACTGAAGCTTTCTTT | CASSLVRVQGGMNTEAFF
TRBJ2-7 | - | 13 | - | TRBV7-9 | TGTGCCAGCAGCTTCGGACAGTACTACGAGCAGTACTTC | CASSFGQYYEQYF
TRBJ1-4 | - | 14 | - | TRBV27 | TGTGCCAGCAGGACAGCTATTAAAGAGGAAAAACTGTTTTTT | CASRTAIKEEKLFF
TRBJ2-5 | TRBD1 | 15 | - | TRBV11-2 | TGTGCCAGCAGCCAGAAAAGGACAGGACAAGAGACCCAGTACTTC | CASSQKRTGQETQYF
TRBJ2-7 | - | 16 | - | TRBV5-1 | TGCGCCAGCAGCTCCGCCCAAGGCGCACCCTCCTACGAGCAGTACTTC | CASSSAQGAPSYEQYF
TRBJ2-1 | - | 13 | - | TRBV18 | TGTGCCAGCTCTCTATCCGAGATAGGTGAGCAGTTCTTC | CASSLSEIGEQFF
TRBJ2-1 | - | 12 | - | TRBV30 | TGTGCCTGGTGGGACTCGTACAATGAGCAGTTCTTC | CAWWDSYNEQFF
TRBJ2-1 | - | 14 | - | TRBV19 | TGTGCCAGTAGTATAGGCCTGGGCTCCCGTGAGCAGTTCTTC | CASSIGLGSREQFF
TRBJ2-3 | TRBD2 | 15 | - | TRBV9 | TGTGCCAGCAGCGTAGACGGGAGGAGCACAGATACGCAGTATTTT | CASSVDGRSTDTQYF
TRBJ2-1 | TRBD2 | 21 | few | TRBV6-2/TRBV6-3 | TGTGCCAGCAGTTACTCGATAGCGATAGCGGGAGGCCCCATAAAGTACAATGAGCAGTTCTTC | CASSYSIAIAGGPIKYNEQFF
TRBJ1-1 | - | 15 | - | TRBV2 | TGTGCCAGCAGCCCGGACCCCTCTGGGAACACTGAAGCTTTCTTT | CASSPDPSGNTEAFF
TRBJ2-7 | TRBD1 | 12 | - | TRBV2 | TGTGCCAGGGGGACAGTCTCCTACGAGCAGTACTTC | CARGTVSYEQYF
TRBJ1-4 | - | 14 | - | TRBV7-5 | TGTGCCAGAAGCAACGCAGGGATTAATGAAAAACTGTTTTTT | CARSNAGINEKLFF
TRBJ2-3 | TRBD2 | 21 | - | TRBV3-1/TRBV3-2 | TGTGCCAGCAGCCAAGATTGGGGACTAGCGGGAGGAACTTCATACACAGATACGCAGTATTTT | CASSQDWGLAGGTSYTDTQYF
TRBJ1-3 | - | 15 | - | TRBV6-5 | TGTGCCAGCAGTTACGGGGGGGCTGGAGGAAACACCATATATTTT | CASSYGGAGGNTIYF
TRBJ1-2 | TRBD1 | 16 | - | TRBV4-1 | TGCGCCAGCAGCCAAGGGGACAGGGTGTCATACTATGGCTACACCTTC | CASSQGDRVSYYGYTF
TRBJ2-7 | TRBD1 | 16 | - | TRBV5-1 | TGCGCCAGCAGCGAGAACTACGGGACAGGGACCTACGAGCAGTACTTC | CASSENYGTGTYEQYF